Listed here are 8 T cell receptor beta chains from one sample, sequenced in a study of cytomegalovirus exposure and HLA in healthy donors. The assay was immunoSEQ multiplex PCR, and TCRdb's table has in-frame clones only and misses some. This repertoire shows about 360,000 clones, roughly 88% found once; its top ten account for under 0.95%. Sequenced material: PBMCs. The receptor source for this set is a woman aged 18-30 years in good health and CMV-seronegative.

CDR3 in DNA: TGTGCCAGCAGCCATCGGACTAGCGGGCCTAGCTCCTACGAGCAGTACTTC. This sequence encodes CASSHRTSGPSSYEQYF. The J gene is TRBJ2-7, the V gene TRBV7-8, with 11 nucleotides matching TRBD2. The junction had 9 bases not matched to a gene; V was cut back by 5 bases and J by 0 bases. CDR1 and CDR2 (germline): SGHVS, FQNEAQ. The CDR3 covers 17 residues.

This sequence joins TRBV28 and TRBJ2-2, with 7 nucleotides matching TRBD2. With 5 bases clipped from V and 5 bases from J, the junction kept 11 bases outside the gene matches. The CDR3 sequence is 16 residues long. Germline V gives CDR1 MDHEN, CDR2 SYDVKM. CDR3 nucleotides: TGTGCCAGCAGTCCAGGACGGGGAGGGTGGACCGGGGAGCTGTTTTTT. Its protein product is CASSPGRGGWTGELFF.

This clone was seen a handful of times. J is TRBJ1-2 and V is TRBV6-1; D gene unclear. Germline loops: CDR1 MNHNS, CDR2 SASEGT. The CDR3 has 13 residues. V was trimmed by 3 bases and J by 8 bases, leaving 13 bases between them. The CDR3 reads CASSDAQPLGYTF. The CDR3 DNA is TGTGCCAGCAGTGATGCCCAACCTCTAGGCTACACCTTC.

The chain links TRBV11-3 to TRBJ2-7; possible D gene TRBD1, 6 bases. V lost 5 bases and J 5 bases, leaving 16 bases between the germline ends. This CDR3 region has 14 residues. CDR1 is SGHNT, CDR2 YENEEA, per germline. CDR3: CASSQDRRSDEQYF. The CDR3 DNA reads TGTGCCAGCAGCCAAGACAGGCGCTCAGACGAGCAGTACTTC.

The chain is built from TRBV10-3 and TRBJ1-2, with TRBD1 identical over 7 bases. CDR1 is ENHRY and CDR2 is SYGVKD in the germline V gene. The CDR3 has 16 amino acids. J gave up 4 bases and V 2 bases, and 10 bases lay outside the gene matches. The DNA for the CDR3 is TGTGCCATCAGTGAGCCCAATGGGGACAGACCCTATGGCTACACCTTC. It is translated as CAISEPNGDRPYGYTF.

The rearrangement links TRBV7-2 to TRBJ1-2; D is uncertain. V lost 2 bases and J lost 5, with 9 bases in between. The CDR3 is 13 residues long. Germline V CDR1 and CDR2: SGHTA, FQGNSA. CDR3 protein: CASSLQTVYGYTF. CDR3 sequence (DNA): TGTGCCAGCAGCTTACAGACTGTTTATGGCTACACCTTC.

This chain joins TRBV25-1 and TRBJ2-5; no firm D call. Germline V gives CDR1 MGHDK, CDR2 SYGVNS. Trimming took 1 base from V and 1 from J, leaving 10 bases between them. CDR3 length equals 15 residues. CDR3 residues: CASSESAGVQETQYF. The DNA of the CDR3 is TGTGCCAGCAGTGAATCGGCAGGTGTCCAAGAGACCCAGTACTTC.

The gene calls are TRBV28 and TRBJ2-7; 9 bases line up with TRBD1. Germline CDR1 MDHEN, CDR2 SYDVKM. The CDR3 sequence is 16 residues long. With 5 bases clipped from V and 5 bases from J, the junction kept 13 bases outside the gene matches. The CDR3 DNA sequence: TGTGCCAGCAGTATGCCTTTGGACAGGGGCGTCCACGAGCAGTACTTC. Amino acids: CASSMPLDRGVHEQYF.